Listed below are T cell receptor beta chains from one sample, sequenced in a study of T cells in Graves' hyperthyroidism and ophthalmopathy. MiXCR was run by TCRdb on the multiplex PCR reads, yielding one entry per CDR3 protein. Found here are hundreds of thousands of distinct CDR3 sequences, about 20% of them singletons; the top ten hold around 54%. Sequencing input: blood. The source of these receptors is a woman in her 70s with Graves' ophthalmopathy. CDR3s leave out the opening cysteine and the closing phenylalanine or tryptophan. The order of the fields is V gene, J gene, CDR3 protein.

>TRBV20-1|TRBJ2-7
SATYRTKQY
>TRBV10-3|TRBJ2-7
ATGQGTNYEQY
>TRBV5-1|TRBJ1-2
ASSLGRDSAGYA
>TRBV6-1|TRBJ1-2
ASEGQGASGYT
>TRBV28|TRBJ1-2
ASSLSQLNYGYT
>TRBV19|TRBJ2-1
ATCPGQGCNEQF
>TRBV12-3/TRBV12-4|TRBJ2-3
ASSEGGRSDTQY
>TRBV30|TRBJ2-7
ACKGFSGRNEQY
>TRBV3-1|TRBJ2-1
ASSQRVSRNEQF
>TRBV28|TRBJ1-2
ASGGYT
>TRBV3-1|TRBJ2-1
ASSQVTYNEQF
>TRBV20-1|TRBJ1-6
SASGGSYNSPLH
>TRBV19|TRBJ1-1
ASIMRGMNTEAF
>TRBV20-1|TRBJ2-3
SARPGGPGDTQY
>TRBV12-3/TRBV12-4|TRBJ1-2
AISTRAGGAIVGGYT
>TRBV5-1|TRBJ2-7
ASSLGAGGPPTYEQY
>TRBV5-6|TRBJ2-1
ASRRGGYEQF
>TRBV18|TRBJ1-1
ASSRVRTENTEAF
>TRBV20-1|TRBJ2-1
SVVSAAGAYNEQF
>TRBV9|TRBJ1-5
ASSALHLSNQPQH
>TRBV15|TRBJ1-6
ATSRGDSHNSPLH
>TRBV28|TRBJ2-5
ASSSLSPGWLAYKETQY
>TRBV19|TRBJ2-3
ASSIQFIWTGDSDTQY
>TRBV11-2|TRBJ2-2
ASSLDWMNTGELF
>TRBV6-1|TRBJ2-4
ASRAGPGSGIQY
>TRBV25-1|TRBJ2-1
ASSELGRGGFYEQF
>TRBV12-3/TRBV12-4|TRBJ1-2
ASRPTGRNYGYT
>TRBV20-1|TRBJ1-1
SAETGLNTEAF
>TRBV9|TRBJ1-1
ASSPGENTEAF
>TRBV27|TRBJ1-2
ASTKLDRVSDGYT
>TRBV4-1|TRBJ1-5
ASSQAGESNQPQH
>TRBV3-1|TRBJ1-6
ASSQGQGFSPLH
>TRBV20-1|TRBJ1-5
SAQGEGRQPQH
>TRBV6-1|TRBJ1-1
ASSADIRTARGTEAF
>TRBV7-3|TRBJ2-1
ASSLSGATYNEQF
>TRBV28|TRBJ1-6
ASSPGTGGRRSPLH
>TRBV30|TRBJ2-7
AWIGAGYAY
>TRBV7-3|TRBJ1-6
ASSPTGSYNSPLH
>TRBV6-5|TRBJ1-3
ASSYVAASGNTIY
>TRBV7-9|TRBJ2-2
ASSPEVSTGELF
>TRBV7-9|TRBJ2-1
ASSPLGEQF
>TRBV2|TRBJ2-2
ASSEGGTIPGELF
>TRBV6-2/TRBV6-3|TRBJ2-7
ASSYAREQY
>TRBV10-3|TRBJ1-1
AISEGTGGPNTEAF
>TRBV2|TRBJ2-1
ASSGWDSEQF
>TRBV4-3|TRBJ1-5
ASSVEGYSNQPQH
>TRBV5-4|TRBJ2-3
ASSEDTYSTDTQY
>TRBV6-2/TRBV6-3|TRBJ2-3
ASSGGIGGSWPDTQY
>TRBV12-3/TRBV12-4|TRBJ2-1
ASSLSPGGWYEQF
>TRBV28|TRBJ1-4
ASSTLTDSNEKLF